The clone carrying this T cell receptor (beta chain) appeared many times. This sample is part of a study of neurological immune-mediated disorders. cDNA was made by 5'RACE with 10-nucleotide random UMIs. Using its own MiXCR run on the 5' RACE reads, TCRdb lists one record per CDR3 protein. This table holds 80,000 or so distinct CDR3 sequences, 9.4% found once. V shed 6 bases, J shed 6 bases, and the junction held 7 bases outside the gene matches. The CDR3 sequence is 15 residues long. J is TRBJ2-1 and V is TRBV12-3 or TRBV12-4; 11 nucleotides align to TRBD2. The clonotype was recovered from a middle-aged man in good health. The source material was PBMCs. CDR3 sequence reads: CASSKLAGAGNEQFF. For the CDR3, the DNA is TGTGCCAGCAGCAAACTAGCGGGAGCTGGCAATGAGCAGTTCTTC.